This T cell receptor beta chain was identified in a study of T cell responses to AZD1222 COVID-19 vaccine. Regarding the study as a whole: Repertoires were collected only later (after the peak T cell response had occurred). The sample set comprised mostly white British donors with more females, and clonal diversity was possibly underestimated.

V dropped 3 bases and J dropped 0 bases, with 11 bases sitting between them. The germline V gene encodes CDR1 MGHRA and CDR2 YSYEKL. The CDR3 extends over 15 amino acids. Generated by immunoSEQ multiplex PCR, the TCRdb table keeps only in-frame clones and is missing some. The profile shows tens of thousands of clones, 88% of them singletons. With respect to this clone: Its specificity is not known.

The receptor was isolated from an adult who received the AZD1222 COVID-19 vaccine. Sequences were derived from peripheral blood, sampled 28 days after the second AZD1222 dose. The chain joins TRBV4-1 to TRBJ1-1; D is ambiguous. CDR3 residues: CASSQERELNTEAFF. The CDR3 nucleotides read TGCGCCAGCAGCCAGGAACGCGAATTGAACACTGAAGCTTTCTTT.